These 28 T cell receptor beta chains were all obtained from the same sample, sequenced in a study of response to subunit inactivated influenza vaccine. Using its own MiXCR run on the RT-PCR reads, TCRdb lists one record per CDR3 protein. The table lists approximately 530,000 distinct CDR3 sequences, 13% of them singletons, with 13% in the top ten. The sequencing used PBMCs from blood, collected roughly 47 days after vaccination. The receptors were sampled from a middle-aged man who received an inactivated influenza vaccine.

The V call is TRBV20-1, the J call TRBJ2-3; 12 bases match TRBD1. Trimming at V came to 2 bases and at J to 4 bases, leaving 4 bases not matched to a gene. This CDR3 spans 15 amino acids. Germline V gene sequence: CDR1 DFQATT, CDR2 SNEGSKA (reference sequence). CDR3 nucleotides: TGCAGTGCTAGACCGGGACAGGGGGCGGCAGATACGCAGTATTTT. Translating gives CSARPGQGAADTQYF.

The gene calls are TRBV19 and TRBJ2-7; D call uncertain. The germline V gene has CDR1 LNHDA and CDR2 SQIVND (reference sequence). V was pared by 3 bases and J by 0 bases, with 12 bases between. The CDR3 sequence is 15 residues long. CDR3 residues: CASSISGRSSYEQYF. The CDR3 DNA is TGTGCCAGTAGTATTTCAGGACGTAGCTCCTACGAGCAGTACTTC. The full variable domain, its missing parts supplied by reference TRBV19 and TRBJ2-7, is DGGITQSPKYLFRKEGQNVTLSCEQNLNHDAMYWYRQDPGQGLRLIYYSQIVNDFQKGDIAEGYSVSREKKESFPLTVTSAQKNPTAFYLCASSISGRSSYEQYFGPGTRLTVT.

The rearrangement joins TRBV4-3 to TRBJ2-6; 9 nucleotides agree with TRBD1. Trimming cost V 2 bases and J 0 bases; bases outside gene matches: 5. CDR1 and CDR2 from the germline V gene are LGHNA and YSLEER. There are 18 residues in the CDR3. The CDR3 nucleotides read TGCGCCAGCAGCCAATTTGGGACAGGGAGCTCTGGGGCCAACGTCCTGACTTTC. Amino acids: CASSQFGTGSSGANVLTF.

This clonotype was recorded at least ten times. The V gene is TRBV4-2, the J gene TRBJ2-7; the D gene is possibly TRBD2 (5 bases). The V and J ends lost 0 bases and 6 bases respectively, with 15 bases between them. The CDR3 has 15 residues. The germline V gene encodes CDR1 LGHNA and CDR2 YNFKEQ. The CDR3 DNA reads as TGTGCCAGCAGCCAAGAAGGGTTGGGAGCGGCCGAGCAGTACTTC. Protein: CASSQEGLGAAEQYF.

As regards this clonotype: At one end the junction does not follow the germline gene, possibly because of a read error. This chain uses TRBV10-3 with TRBJ2-5, with D perhaps assigned TRBD1 or TRBD2 (5 bases each). The length of the CDR3 is 11 residues. Germline CDR1 is ENHRY and CDR2 is SYGVKD. The CDR3 nucleotides read TGTGCCATCAGTGAGGGGGGACGGAAAAACTTC. As protein: CAISEGGRKNF.

The chain links TRBV4-3 to TRBJ2-1, with a weak D call TRBD2 (5 bases). Germline CDR1 and CDR2: LGHNA and YSLEER. CDR3 length: 16 amino acids. V was clipped by 4 bases and J by 6 bases, with 19 bases between them. CDR3 region: CASSPGGSLTGNEQFF. CDR3 DNA: TGCGCCAGCAGCCCGGGTGGGAGTCTTACGGGCAATGAGCAGTTCTTC.

The chain recombines TRBV7-2 with TRBJ2-2, with TRBD2 matching 7 bases. V lost 3 bases to trimming and J lost 1 base; unmatched junction nucleotides: 8. The CDR3 runs to 17 residues. The germline V gene encodes CDR1 SGHTA and CDR2 FQGNSA. The CDR3 nucleotides are TGTGCCAGCAGCTTGACCGGGACTATGAGGAACACCGGGGAGCTGTTTTTT. Its translation is CASSLTGTMRNTGELFF.

In this sample, this clonotype turned up a few times. The chain joins TRBV29-1 to TRBJ2-3, with 9 bases fitting TRBD1. Per germline, CDR1 SQVTM and CDR2 ANQGSEA. Trimming took 1 base from V and 5 from J; bases not matched to a gene: 7. CDR3 length equals 15 residues. For the CDR3, the DNA is TGCAGCGTTGAAGGTCGGGGACAGGGTGTAGATACGCAGTATTTT. Its translation is CSVEGRGQGVDTQYF.

This sequence joins TRBV24-1 and TRBJ1-1; D might be TRBD1 (5 bases). Trimming removed 3 bases at V and 7 bases at J, with 14 bases between. CDR1 and CDR2 (germline): KGHDR, SFDVKD. The length of the CDR3 is 14 residues. The CDR3 DNA follows: TGTGCCACCAGTGATCCCCGCGCGGGGGTTGAAGCTTTCTTT. This sequence encodes CATSDPRAGVEAFF.

At least ten counts were recorded for this clonotype. The gene calls are TRBV24-1 and TRBJ1-2, with D unresolved. The ends were cut back, 1 base at V and 3 bases at J, with 5 bases in the middle. CDR1 and CDR2 from the germline V gene are KGHDR and SFDVKD. This CDR3 has 13 residues. The chain's CDR3 is CATSDFTDYGYTF. The CDR3 DNA follows: TGTGCCACCAGTGATTTTACAGACTATGGCTACACCTTC.

This clonotype has at least ten counts. The CDR3 protein is CASSRLAGNNEQFF. In nucleotides, the CDR3 is TGCGCCAGCAGTCGACTAGCGGGAAACAATGAGCAGTTCTTC. V is TRBV5-1 and J is TRBJ2-1, with TRBD2 identical over 11 bases. The CDR3 sequence is 14 residues long. Germline V gene lookup returns CDR1 SGHRS and CDR2 YFSETQ. V was clipped by 5 bases and J by 5 bases; unmatched bases: 3.

Many counts were recorded for this clonotype. V gene TRBV5-1 combines with J gene TRBJ2-1, with a possible D match to TRBD2 (6 bases). Trimming removed 3 bases from V and 5 bases from J, with 15 bases in between. The germline gives CDR1 SGHRS, CDR2 YFSETQ. This CDR3 spans 15 amino acids. The CDR3 reads CASSWTTRANNEQFF. CDR3 in DNA: TGCGCCAGCAGCTGGACGACTAGGGCTAACAATGAGCAGTTCTTC.

There are many counts of this clonotype. The rearrangement joins TRBV12-3 or TRBV12-4 to TRBJ2-7; no clear D gene. V lost 6 bases and J 2 bases, leaving 5 bases between the germline ends. The CDR3 runs 11 residues. The CDR3 sequence: CASSSTYEQYF. The CDR3 DNA sequence: TGTGCCAGCAGCTCCACCTACGAGCAGTACTTC.

This clonotype appeared many times. CDR3 in DNA: TGCGCCAGCAGCTTGGGGATTCCGGGAAACACCGGGGAGCTGTTTTTT. As protein: CASSLGIPGNTGELFF. V gene TRBV5-1 combines with J gene TRBJ2-2; the D gene is possibly TRBD2 (5 bases). V lost 0 bases and J lost 2, with 11 bases in between. CDR3 length: 16 residues. Germline-derived CDR1 and CDR2 are SGHRS and YFSETQ.

The count of this clonotype is one. This chain uses TRBV12-3 or TRBV12-4 with TRBJ2-2; D possibly corresponds to TRBD1 (6 bases). V was cut by 1 base and J by 0 bases, with 12 bases left in between. The CDR3 covers 17 residues. Here the CDR3 reads CASSLVGQGPNTGELFF. DNA for the CDR3: TGTGCCAGCAGTTTAGTCGGGCAGGGGCCGAACACCGGGGAGCTGTTTTTT.

The V gene is TRBV2, the J gene TRBJ1-5, with TRBD1 matching 8 bases. In germline, CDR1 is SNHLY, CDR2 FYNNEI. CDR3 length equals 14 residues. V lost 4 bases and J lost 4; bases outside the gene matches: 3. The CDR3: CASSVGQGNQPQHF. CDR3 DNA sequence: TGTGCCAGCAGTGTCGGACAGGGAAATCAGCCCCAGCATTTT.

With respect to this clonotype: This could be a read error, since a much larger clone is one nucleotide away. The chain employs TRBV20-1 and TRBJ2-6; the D gene is possibly TRBD1 (5 bases). Germline V gene lookup returns CDR1 DFQATT and CDR2 SNEGSKA (reference sequence). V gave up 3 bases and J gave up 1 base, with 10 bases separating them. The CDR3 has 15 residues. This chain's CDR3 is CSASIAGSGANVLTF. The CDR3 DNA reads TGCAGTGCTAGTATAGCAGGGTCTGGGGCCAACGTCCTGACTTTC.

The chain combines TRBV5-1 with TRBJ2-7, with D possibly being TRBD1 (7 bases). This CDR3 has 14 amino acids. Trimming cost V 4 bases and J 6 bases, with 17 bases left between them. From germline, CDR1 is SGHRS and CDR2 YFSETQ. In DNA, the CDR3 is TGCGCCAGCAGCCGATCAGGGGGGATGCGCGAGCAGTACTTC. Residues: CASSRSGGMREQYF.

In its sample, this clonotype was seen a few times. The rearrangement uses TRBV5-1 and TRBJ2-1; tentative D call: TRBD1 (5 bases). Trimming left V 3 bases short and J 1 base short, with 14 bases between. The CDR3 is 16 residues long. Looked up from germline, CDR1 is SGHRS and CDR2 is YFSETQ. The CDR3 coding sequence is TGCGCCAGCAGCTGGGATCCAGGGCCTTCCTACAATGAGCAGTTCTTC. Translating it yields CASSWDPGPSYNEQFF.

This clonotype appeared many times. The J gene is TRBJ2-1, the V gene TRBV12-3 or TRBV12-4, with 14 positions matching TRBD2. CDR3 length: 18 amino acids. J gave up 8 bases and V 8 bases, and 17 bases lay outside the gene matches. The CDR3 sequence: CASAGGLAGVLTWYEQFF. The CDR3 DNA is TGTGCCAGCGCTGGGGGACTAGCGGGAGTGCTAACGTGGTATGAGCAGTTCTTC.

In its sample, this clonotype was seen a few times. The gene calls are TRBV7-9 and TRBJ2-1; 8 nucleotides line up with TRBD1. The CDR3 is 14 amino acids. Germline CDR1 reads SEHNR; CDR2 reads FQNEAQ (reference sequence). The V segment lost 5 bases and the J segment 8 bases; nucleotides outside the gene matches: 8. The CDR3 DNA sequence: TGTGCCAGCAGCCAGGGCACAGGGGGGCATGAGCAGTTCTTC. Its translation is CASSQGTGGHEQFF.

The table lists this clonotype with a few counts. The V gene is TRBV11-2, the J gene TRBJ2-7, with 9 bases lining up with TRBD1. The CDR3 is made up of 16 amino acids. From germline, CDR1 is SGHAT and CDR2 FQNNGV. With 1 base clipped from V and 2 bases from J, the junction kept 6 bases outside the gene matches. Written as DNA, the CDR3 is TGTGCCAGCAGCTTAGCCGGACAGGGGTCAGCCTACGAGCAGTACTTC. Translating gives CASSLAGQGSAYEQYF.

The chain couples TRBV20-1 to TRBJ2-1; 13 bases are shared with TRBD2. The germline CDR1 and CDR2 sequences are DFQATT and SNEGSKA (reference sequence). V shed 6 bases and J 10 bases; nucleotides not matched to a gene: 9. The CDR3 has 14 amino acids. The CDR3: CSAQGTSGMREQFF. The CDR3 bases are TGCAGTGCCCAAGGGACTAGCGGGATGCGAGAGCAGTTCTTC.

This clonotype appeared a few times. J is TRBJ2-5 and V is TRBV12-3 or TRBV12-4; the D gene is possibly TRBD1 (6 bases). With 4 bases removed from V and 5 bases from J, the gap between germline ends came to 14 bases. This CDR3 spans 14 amino acids. CDR3 loop: CASSSTRGRETQYF. The CDR3 region has the DNA TGTGCCAGCAGTTCCACCAGGGGAAGGGAGACCCAGTACTTC.

This clonotype was seen at least ten times. The chain links TRBV20-1 to TRBJ2-3, with D unclear. V was clipped by 2 bases and J by 1 base, with 7 bases between them. The CDR3 extends over 13 amino acids. Per the germline V gene, CDR1 is DFQATT and CDR2 is SNEGSKA (reference sequence). The CDR3 here is CSARWTGTDTQYF. In nucleotides, the CDR3 is TGCAGTGCTAGATGGACGGGCACAGATACGCAGTATTTT.

J is TRBJ2-1 and V is TRBV7-2; no clear D. Germline V gene lookup returns CDR1 SGHTA and CDR2 FQGNSA. V shed 1 base and J shed 5 bases, with 15 bases lying between them. CDR3 length equals 16 residues. Here the CDR3 DNA reads TGTGCCAGCAGCTTAGAGAGGACCCTGGTCCACAATGAGCAGTTCTTC. It specifies CASSLERTLVHNEQFF.

This clonotype was picked up a small number of times. This rearrangement joins TRBV3-1 to TRBJ1-2, with D uncertain. Between the trimmed V and J ends, which lost 2 bases and 4 bases, there was a span of 8 bases. CDR1 and CDR2 from the germline V gene are LGHDT and YNNKEL (reference sequence). The CDR3 spans 13 residues. Written as DNA, the CDR3 is TGTGCCAGCAGCCAAACAAGGACCTATGGCTACACCTTC. Amino acid sequence: CASSQTRTYGYTF. Full variable domain (outside the CDR3, taken from reference TRBV3-1 and TRBJ1-2): DTAVSQTPKYLVTQMGNDKSIKCEQNLGHDTMYWYKQDSKKFLKIMFSYNNKELIINETVPNRFSPKSPDKAHLNLHINSLELGDSAVYFCASSQTRTYGYTFGSGTRLTVV.

Regarding this clonotype: One end of the junction varies from germline; a read error may be responsible. This rearrangement joins TRBV2 to TRBJ2-6, with 11 bases that match TRBD1. CDR3 length: 18 amino acids. Germline CDR1 reads SNHLY; CDR2 reads FYNNEI. As DNA, the CDR3 is TGTGCCCGCAGTCCGGACAGGGGGCGATTCGCTGGGGCCAACGTCCTGACTTTC. This translates into CARSPDRGRFAGANVLTF.